The TCR beta chain described here comes from a study of T cell clonality in common variable immunodeficiency. Diagnosis required reduced IgG, IgA and/or IgM with specific antibody deficiency. CVID subjects were neither ill nor on immunomodulatory or immunosuppressive medication at sampling. Donors gave roughly 5 to 8 ml heparinized peripheral whole blood. Germline lookup yields CDR1 KGHSH and CDR2 LQKENI. V was shortened by 3 bases and J by 1 base, with 9 bases between the two germline ends. The CDR3 spans 14 residues. Assay: immunoSEQ multiplex PCR; the TCRdb copy retains only in-frame clones and omits some. The sample presents around 42,000 clones, none singletons. Many counts were recorded for this clone. What it binds is unknown. The read gets to within 3 residues of the CDR3 end, and the germline J gene fills in the rest. Points from the study as a whole: In common variable immunodeficiency, TCR beta chains reportedly carried fewer deletions and N-nucleotide insertions.

J is TRBJ1-1 and V is TRBV18; unclear D gene. The specimen sequenced was peripheral blood mononuclear cells. This TCR derives from a human donor with common variable immunodeficiency. CDR3 region: CASSPVSENTEAFF. CDR3 bases read: TGTGCCAGCTCACCGGTGTCAGAGAACACTGAA.